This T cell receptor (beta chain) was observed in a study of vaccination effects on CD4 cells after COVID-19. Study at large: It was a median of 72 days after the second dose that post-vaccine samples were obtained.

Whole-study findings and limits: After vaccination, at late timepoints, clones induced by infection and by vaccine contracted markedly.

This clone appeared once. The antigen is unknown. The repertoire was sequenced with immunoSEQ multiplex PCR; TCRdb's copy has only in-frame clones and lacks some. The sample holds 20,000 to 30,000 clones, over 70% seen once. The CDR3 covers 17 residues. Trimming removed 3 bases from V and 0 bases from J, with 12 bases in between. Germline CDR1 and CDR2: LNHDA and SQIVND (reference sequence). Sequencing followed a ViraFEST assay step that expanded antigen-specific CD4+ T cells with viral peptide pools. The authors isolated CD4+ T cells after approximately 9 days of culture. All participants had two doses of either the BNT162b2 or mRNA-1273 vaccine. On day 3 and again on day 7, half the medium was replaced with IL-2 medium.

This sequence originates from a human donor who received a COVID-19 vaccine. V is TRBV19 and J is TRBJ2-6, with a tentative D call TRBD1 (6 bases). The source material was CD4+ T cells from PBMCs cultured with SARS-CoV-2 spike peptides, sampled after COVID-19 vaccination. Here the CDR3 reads CASSMKGQSSGANVLTF. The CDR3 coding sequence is TGTGCCAGTAGTATGAAGGGACAAAGCTCTGGGGCCAACGTCCTGACTTTC.